What follows are 11 T cell receptor beta chains derived from one specimen sequenced in a study of T cells expressing NK-cell markers. From the 5' RACE reads, TCRdb lists one entry per CDR3 protein and no DNA. This listing includes about 430,000 distinct CDR3 sequences. The specimen sequenced was blood T cells: a sorted CD56 or NKG2C T cell subset, CD4+ or CD8+ T cells, or bulk PBMC T cells (not recorded which). The receptor source for this set is a woman in her forties or fifties in good health.

The V and J genes are TRBV11-2 and TRBJ1-4; absent DNA, TCRdb's TRBD1 call cannot be checked. Germline V lookup: CDR1 SGHAT, CDR2 FQNNGV. This CDR3 region has 17 residues. The CDR3 region is CASSSGQGKSTNEKLFF.

The chain carries TRBV5-6 and TRBJ1-5. Germline CDR1 reads SGHDT; CDR2 reads YYEEEE. This CDR3 spans 13 amino acids. The CDR3 reads CASSRASNQPQHF.

The chain is built from TRBV6-6 and TRBJ2-3; TCRdb outputs TRBD1, but without DNA this stays unchecked. This CDR3 is built from 13 residues. CDR1 is MNHNY and CDR2 is SVGAGI in the germline V gene (reference sequence). The CDR3 reads CASIRDGTDTQYF.

V usage is TRBV5-1 and J usage is TRBJ2-1; lacking DNA, the TRBD2 call made by TCRdb goes unchecked. CDR3 length: 19 amino acids. Germline V gene lookup returns CDR1 SGHRS and CDR2 YFSETQ. The CDR3: CASSFPLAGGPISYNEQFF.

The chain employs TRBV7-9 and TRBJ1-1; with no DNA, the TCRdb D assignment of TRBD1 cannot be verified. The germline gives CDR1 SEHNR, CDR2 FQNEAQ (reference sequence). CDR3 size: 12 residues. The CDR3 loop reads CASSLGRAEAFF.

This chain connects TRBV4-1 to TRBJ2-1; TCRdb outputs TRBD2, but without DNA this stays unchecked. The CDR3 is made up of 17 amino acids. CDR1 and CDR2 from the germline V gene are MGHRA and YSYEKL. The CDR3 loop is CASSQAGLPITHNEQFF.

This rearrangement joins TRBV20-1 to TRBJ2-3; checking the TCRdb D call of TRBD2 is not possible without DNA. The germline V gene has CDR1 DFQATT and CDR2 SNEGSKA (reference sequence). This CDR3 has 16 amino acids. The CDR3 protein is CSINKPRGPGTDTQYF.

This chain joins TRBV18 and TRBJ2-1; TCRdb returns TRBD2, unconfirmable since there is no DNA. CDR3 length: 16 amino acids. Germline V lookup: CDR1 KGHSH, CDR2 LQKENI. This CDR3 is CASSPSTPKREWEQFF.

This chain uses TRBV7-9 with TRBJ2-1; no DNA is available, so the TRBD1 call from TCRdb remains unchecked. Germline V lookup: CDR1 SEHNR, CDR2 FQNEAQ (reference sequence). CDR3 length: 14 residues. Here the CDR3 reads CASSTGTGYNEQFF.

The J gene is TRBJ2-1, the V gene TRBV3-1; TCRdb designates TRBD2, a call that cannot be tested without DNA. Germline V gives CDR1 LGHDT, CDR2 YNNKEL (reference sequence). This CDR3 region has 16 residues. CDR3 loop: CASSQVPAGGPNEQFF.

The chain combines TRBV9 with TRBJ1-2. This CDR3 is 15 amino acids long. Germline-derived CDR1 and CDR2 are SGDLS and YYNGEE. This CDR3 is CASSGSGLGFYGYTF. Based on the CDR3 plus reference TRBV9 and TRBJ1-2, the full variable domain is DSGVTQTPKHLITATGQRVTLRCSPRSGDLSVYWYQQSLDQGLQFLIQYYNGEERAKGNILERFSAQQFPDLHSELNLSSLELGDSALYFCASSGSGLGFYGYTFGSGTRLTVV.